The next 24 T cell receptor beta chains were all read from a single sample in a study of blood T cell repertoires in COVID-19. Assay used: immunoSEQ multiplex PCR; TCRdb lists only in-frame clones, some missing. Of more than 45,000 clones listed, about 80% were seen once; the top ten hold around 9.1%. The sample comprised peripheral blood. Every receptor here comes from a man older than 75 with COVID-19, enrolled during active disease.

CDR3 DNA: TGTGCCAGCAGCTTACTAGGCGGGGGCACCGGGGAGCTGTTTTTT. This encodes CASSLLGGGTGELFF. This chain connects TRBV7-2 to TRBJ2-2, with 7 nucleotides matching TRBD2. The CDR3 is made up of 15 amino acids. V lost 2 bases and J lost 4; bases outside the gene matches: 4. Germline CDR1 reads SGHTA; CDR2 reads FQGNSA.

The CDR3: CASSFTGIGEKLFF. The DNA of the CDR3 is TGTGCCAGCAGCTTTACAGGGATCGGCGAAAAACTGTTTTTT. The chain employs TRBV11-2 and TRBJ1-4; possible D gene TRBD1, 6 bases. Germline V CDR1 and CDR2: SGHAT, FQNNGV. The CDR3 has 14 amino acids. V lost 3 bases and J lost 8, with 13 bases in between.

In this sample, this clone turned up once. The chain recombines TRBV18 with TRBJ1-5; D might be TRBD1 (6 bases). Germline assignment: CDR1 KGHSH and CDR2 LQKENI. V lost 0 bases and J 2 bases, leaving 14 bases between the germline ends. This CDR3 is 17 amino acids long. CDR3 coding DNA: TGTGCCAGCTCACCACCGGGCCAAGGGGGACGCAATCAGCCCCAGCATTTT. Protein product: CASSPPGQGGRNQPQHF.

This sequence joins TRBV4-3 and TRBJ1-1; unclear D gene. The germline gives CDR1 LGHNA, CDR2 YSLEER. Trimming removed 4 bases at V and 1 base at J, with 13 bases between. The CDR3 loop spans 15 amino acids. This CDR3 reads CASSPADYQNTEAFF. The CDR3, as DNA: TGCGCCAGCAGCCCCGCGGACTATCAGAACACTGAAGCTTTCTTT.

The CDR3 reads CASSERGQTGGYTF. CDR3 DNA: TGTGCCAGCAGTGAACGGGGACAGACGGGGGGCTACACCTTC. The chain links TRBV25-1 to TRBJ1-2, with 7 bases aligning to TRBD1. Germline CDR1 reads MGHDK; CDR2 reads SYGVNS. After removal of 2 bases from V and 8 bases from J, the junction contained 8 bases not matched to a gene. This CDR3 region has 14 residues.

The rearrangement uses TRBV4-3 and TRBJ2-3; the match to TRBD1 covers 8 bases. The germline V gene encodes CDR1 LGHNA and CDR2 YSLEER. V gave up 4 bases and J gave up 2 bases; unmatched junction bases: 11. This CDR3 comprises 17 residues. CDR3 protein: CASSPALSQGATDTQYF. The CDR3 nucleotides are TGCGCCAGCAGCCCAGCTCTAAGTCAGGGGGCCACAGATACGCAGTATTTT.

The CDR3 sequence: CASRGGYYGYTF. The DNA of the CDR3 is TGCGCCAGCAGAGGAGGGTATTATGGCTACACCTTC. The V call is TRBV10-1, the J call TRBJ1-2, with D hard to call. Germline values: CDR1 WNHNN, CDR2 SYGVQD (reference sequence). The V and J ends lost 6 bases and 5 bases respectively, with 10 bases between them. The CDR3 runs 12 residues.

This sequence joins TRBV6-5 and TRBJ2-5; 11 positions agree with TRBD1. In germline, CDR1 is MNHEY, CDR2 SVGAGI. J lost 4 bases, V lost 5 bases, and 3 bases had no gene match. The CDR3 has 14 amino acids. The DNA for the CDR3 is TGTGCCAGCAGTCCGGACAGGGGGCGAGAGACCCAGTACTTC. Translating it yields CASSPDRGRETQYF.

J is TRBJ1-4 and V is TRBV7-2; 10 bases are shared with TRBD1. The germline V gene has CDR1 SGHTA and CDR2 FQGNSA. The CDR3 has 15 amino acids. Trimming cost V 3 bases and J 8 bases; bases outside gene matches: 6. CDR3 sequence (DNA): TGTGCCAGCAGCTTTAGACAGGGGGCAGAGGAAAAACTGTTTTTT. This sequence encodes CASSFRQGAEEKLFF.

The chain employs TRBV7-2 and TRBJ2-5; TRBD2 matches 7 bases. Germline-derived CDR1 and CDR2 are SGHTA and FQGNSA. V trimming: 4 bases; J trimming: 4 bases; junction bases outside the gene matches: 9. The CDR3 sequence is 15 residues long. The CDR3 spells CASSSKREIGETQYF. The CDR3, as DNA: TGTGCCAGCAGCTCGAAGCGGGAAATAGGAGAGACCCAGTACTTC.

The rearrangement uses TRBV28 and TRBJ1-6; tentative D call: TRBD1 (5 bases). The V end was cut by 4 bases, the J end by 5 bases, with 12 bases between. Per the germline V gene, CDR1 is MDHEN and CDR2 is SYDVKM. CDR3 length: 15 amino acids. The CDR3 sequence: CASSWGDRDNSPLHF. The CDR3 nucleotides are TGTGCCAGCAGTTGGGGCGACAGAGATAATTCACCCCTCCACTTT.

This chain connects TRBV3-1 (or the pseudogene TRBV3-2) to TRBJ2-7; 7 bases agree with TRBD2. Unmatched junction bases numbered 8, after V lost 1 base and J lost 8 bases. CDR1 and CDR2 (germline): LGHDT, YNNKEL (reference sequence). CDR3 size: 14 residues. CDR3 sequence reads: CASSQGRETPQQYV. The CDR3 DNA sequence: TGTGCCAGCAGCCAAGGGCGGGAGACCCCTCAGCAGTACGTC.

In this sample, this clone turned up a few times. The rearrangement links TRBV5-1 to TRBJ1-2; TRBD1 agrees at 9 bases. Germline loops: CDR1 SGHRS, CDR2 YFSETQ. With V trimmed by 0 bases and J by 7 bases, 13 bases remained unmatched. The CDR3 runs 17 residues. The CDR3 coding sequence is TGCGCCAGCAGCTTGGCCGAGACAGGGGGACTTGTTCGTGGCTACACCTTC. Translation: CASSLAETGGLVRGYTF.

In this sample, this clone turned up once. This chain joins TRBV9 and TRBJ2-5; D gene uncertain. Germline CDR1 reads SGDLS; CDR2 reads YYNGEE. Between the trimmed V and J ends, which lost 0 bases and 1 base, there was a span of 4 bases. The CDR3 covers 13 residues. CDR3 DNA: TGTGCCAGCAGCGTAGGGCCCCAAGAGACCCAGTACTTC. This codes for CASSVGPQETQYF.

The V call is TRBV2, the J call TRBJ1-2; a possible D gene is TRBD1 (5 bases). The CDR3 is made up of 13 amino acids. From germline, CDR1 is SNHLY and CDR2 FYNNEI. V was shortened by 9 bases and J by 1 base, with 12 bases between the two germline ends. CDR3 region: CARSGGDNYGYTF. The CDR3 DNA is TGTGCCAGATCCGGGGGGGATAACTATGGCTACACCTTC.

V usage is TRBV5-1 and J usage is TRBJ1-2; D possibly corresponds to TRBD1 (5 bases). Germline-derived CDR1 and CDR2 are SGHRS and YFSETQ. CDR3 size: 12 residues. Trimming left V 7 bases short and J 6 bases short, with 13 bases between. The CDR3 here is CASGALNNGYTF. The CDR3 DNA follows: TGCGCCAGCGGGGCCCTGAATAATGGCTACACCTTC.

The rearrangement links TRBV5-5 to TRBJ2-1; TRBD2 matches at 10 bases. Germline CDR1 and CDR2: SGHKS and YYEKEE (reference sequence). The CDR3 totals 17 residues. V was pared by 1 base and J by 6 bases, with 10 bases of the junction left unmatched. CDR3 protein: CASSLYSGLAGVNEQFF. CDR3 bases: TGTGCCAGCAGCTTGTATTCGGGCCTAGCGGGAGTCAATGAGCAGTTCTTC. Complete variable domain (other parts from reference TRBV5-5 and TRBJ2-1): DAGVTQSPTHLIKTRGQQVTLRCSPISGHKSVSWYQQVLGQGPQFIFQYYEKEERGRGNFPDRFSARQFPNYSSELNVNALLLGDSALYLCASSLYSGLAGVNEQFFGPGTRLTVL.

V and J are TRBV3-1 (or the pseudogene TRBV3-2) and TRBJ2-2; unclear D gene. The V and J ends lost 6 bases and 0 bases respectively, with 14 bases between them. CDR3 length equals 16 residues. Germline lookup yields CDR1 LGHDT and CDR2 YNNKEL (reference sequence). The DNA for the CDR3 is TGTGCCAGCAGTTTTAAAAGGCGGTCGAACACCGGGGAGCTGTTTTTT. This codes for CASSFKRRSNTGELFF.

The chain recombines TRBV11-2 with TRBJ2-1, with 9 bases matching TRBD2. The germline gives CDR1 SGHAT, CDR2 FQNNGV. V lost 0 bases, J lost 5 bases, and 5 bases stayed unmatched. The CDR3 contains 16 residues. DNA of the CDR3: TGTGCCAGCAGCTTAGAGACTAGCGGTTATAACAATGAGCAGTTCTTC. Translated, it gives CASSLETSGYNNEQFF.

The chain joins TRBV19 to TRBJ1-1; TRBD1 aligns across 9 bases. Germline V lookup: CDR1 LNHDA, CDR2 SQIVND (reference sequence). The CDR3 extends over 14 amino acids. The trim removed 3 bases at V and 6 bases at J, leaving 5 bases unmatched. This CDR3 is CASSIGDRVPEAFF. CDR3 nucleotide sequence: TGTGCCAGTAGTATTGGGGACAGGGTGCCTGAAGCTTTCTTT.

CDR3 sequence reads: CASSDPGGDAGYTF. In nucleotides, the CDR3 is TGTGCCAGCAGCGATCCAGGGGGCGATGCTGGCTACACCTTC. J is TRBJ1-2 and V is TRBV9, with 8 bases that match TRBD1. Germline-derived CDR1 and CDR2 are SGDLS and YYNGEE. This CDR3 region has 14 residues. J lost 7 bases, V lost 3 bases, and 8 bases had no gene match.

The chain recombines TRBV29-1 with TRBJ1-1, with D maybe TRBD1 (5 bases). Germline-derived CDR1 and CDR2 are SQVTM and ANQGSEA. The CDR3 has 15 residues. Trimming removed 1 base from V and 1 base from J, with 13 bases in between. CDR3 protein: CSVEAGERQNTEAFF. CDR3 bases: TGCAGCGTTGAAGCGGGGGAGAGACAGAACACTGAAGCTTTCTTT.

This chain uses TRBV27 with TRBJ2-1, with D possibly TRBD1 on 5 matching bases. Germline-derived CDR1 and CDR2 are MNHEY and SMNVEV (reference sequence). The CDR3 is made up of 15 amino acids. Trimming pared 0 bases from V and 8 bases from J, leaving 14 bases between. As DNA, the CDR3 is TGTGCCAGCAGTTTATCCCGCCAGAACAGGCATGAGCAGTTCTTC. As protein: CASSLSRQNRHEQFF.

The V call is TRBV11-2, the J call TRBJ2-5, with TRBD2 matching over 9 bases. CDR3 length equals 13 residues. CDR1 and CDR2 (germline): SGHAT, FQNNGV. The ends lost 4 bases at V and 7 bases at J; junction bases unmatched: 4. The CDR3 loop is CASSSSGTTTQYF. The DNA for the CDR3 is TGTGCCAGCAGCTCTAGCGGGACGACGACCCAGTACTTC.